What follows are 24 T cell receptor beta chains derived from one specimen sequenced in a study of cytomegalovirus exposure and HLA in healthy donors. Sequencing used immunoSEQ multiplex PCR; TCRdb keeps in-frame clones, though not all of them. In the table there are 120,000 to 150,000 clones, roughly 89% of which are singletons. The material sequenced was PBMCs. These receptors all stem from a man younger than 35 in good health and CMV-seropositive.

This sequence joins TRBV19 and TRBJ1-1; the D is unclear. CDR3 length equals 13 residues. The ends were cut back, 3 bases at V and 3 bases at J, with 8 bases in the middle. From germline, CDR1 is LNHDA and CDR2 SQIVND (reference sequence). The DNA for the CDR3 is TGTGCCAGTAGTATTAACAGAGACACTGAAGCTTTCTTT. Residues: CASSINRDTEAFF.

This sequence joins TRBV4-2 and TRBJ1-3; D is ambiguous. Germline-derived CDR1 and CDR2 are LGHNA and YNFKEQ. The CDR3 extends over 17 amino acids. The V and J ends lost 0 bases and 0 bases respectively, with 12 bases between them. CDR3 bases: TGTGCCAGCAGCCAAGATACCAGGCCCGACTCTGGAAACACCATATATTTT. This encodes CASSQDTRPDSGNTIYF.

The rearrangement links TRBV29-1 to TRBJ1-2; TRBD1 matches 7 bases. Germline V gene lookup returns CDR1 SQVTM and CDR2 ANQGSEA. This CDR3 contains 13 residues. The V segment lost 7 bases and the J segment 0 bases; nucleotides outside the gene matches: 5. As DNA, the CDR3 is TGCAGCGCCGCGACAGGGACTAACTATGGCTACACCTTC. Its translation is CSAATGTNYGYTF.

The chain has TRBV5-4 and TRBJ2-5; 12 bases match TRBD2. Germline V gene data show CDR1 as SGHNT and CDR2 as YYREEE (reference sequence). The CDR3 contains 17 residues. J lost 4 bases, V lost 0 bases, and 7 bases had no gene match. CDR3 DNA sequence: TGTGCCAGCAGCTTGGCCCCTGCTAGCGGGGGGGCAGAGACCCAGTACTTC. It specifies CASSLAPASGGAETQYF.

This sequence joins TRBV27 and TRBJ2-1; TRBD2 matches 8 bases. Germline CDR1 reads MNHEY; CDR2 reads SMNVEV (reference sequence). This CDR3 contains 16 residues. J was trimmed by 6 bases and V by 5 bases; bases with no gene match: 12. The CDR3 protein is CASSRGLAGTSNEQFF. The CDR3 coding sequence is TGTGCCAGCAGTCGTGGACTAGCCGGAACTAGCAATGAGCAGTTCTTC.

V usage is TRBV5-1 and J usage is TRBJ1-1, with D perhaps TRBD1 (5 bases). The V end lost 3 bases, the J end lost 0 bases, and 21 bases lay between the germline ends. The germline V gene has CDR1 SGHRS and CDR2 YFSETQ. This CDR3 is 18 amino acids long. Written as DNA, the CDR3 is TGCGCCAGCAGCTCCCTGAGATTAACACCGGGGGTGAACACTGAAGCTTTCTTT. This codes for CASSSLRLTPGVNTEAFF.

This chain connects TRBV2 to TRBJ1-4; 7 nucleotides match TRBD1. Trimming at V came to 6 bases and at J to 4 bases, leaving 8 bases not matched to a gene. In germline, CDR1 is SNHLY, CDR2 FYNNEI. The CDR3 is made up of 15 amino acids. DNA of the CDR3: TGTGCCAGCAGCCGCTTGACAGGGAATAATGAAAAACTGTTTTTT. As protein: CASSRLTGNNEKLFF.

The chain has TRBV29-1 and TRBJ1-2, with 9 bases aligning to TRBD1. The V gene end was trimmed by 5 bases and the J gene end by 1 base; junction bases not matched to a gene: 5. The V gene's germline CDR1 is SQVTM and CDR2 ANQGSEA. The CDR3 length is 14 residues. The CDR3 nucleotides are TGCAGCGTTCGGACAGGGGCTAATAACTATGGCTACACCTTC. As protein: CSVRTGANNYGYTF.

This chain links TRBV27 with TRBJ2-1; 8 nucleotides agree with TRBD2. V shed 1 base, J shed 2 bases, and the junction held 4 bases outside the gene matches. This CDR3 contains 16 residues. The germline V gene has CDR1 MNHEY and CDR2 SMNVEV (reference sequence). The CDR3: CASSLYGSGAYNEQFF. CDR3 DNA sequence: TGTGCCAGCAGTTTATACGGTAGCGGGGCCTACAATGAGCAGTTCTTC.

The chain joins TRBV6-5 to TRBJ2-1, with D unresolved. The CDR3 consists of 14 residues. The germline gives CDR1 MNHEY, CDR2 SVGAGI. The germline V and J ends were trimmed by 0 bases and 8 bases, with 11 bases remaining between them. CDR3 DNA sequence: TGTGCCAGCAGTTACTCGATACAACCCGATGAGCAGTTCTTC. It translates to CASSYSIQPDEQFF.

This sequence joins TRBV7-3 and TRBJ1-2, with 11 bases matching TRBD1. J lost 7 bases, V lost 5 bases, and 6 bases had no gene match. CDR1 is SGHTA and CDR2 is FQGTGA in the germline V gene. The CDR3 has 14 amino acids. The chain's CDR3 is CASSLGQGAGGYTF. CDR3 in DNA: TGTGCCAGCAGCCTAGGACAGGGGGCCGGTGGCTACACCTTC.

The rearrangement uses TRBV6-4 and TRBJ1-2; TRBD1 is a possible D gene (5 bases). The CDR3 runs 15 residues. V was cut by 6 bases and J by 3 bases, with 17 bases left in between. Germline assignment: CDR1 MRHNA and CDR2 SNTAGT. The CDR3 DNA reads as TGTGCCAGCAGCAGGGCAGGACCGGGCGACTATGGCTACACCTTC. Translated, it gives CASSRAGPGDYGYTF.

The chain joins TRBV13 to TRBJ2-5; 7 bases align to TRBD1. Germline V CDR1 and CDR2: PRHDT, FYEKMQ (reference sequence). The CDR3 loop spans 15 amino acids. V lost 2 bases, J lost 5 bases, and 8 bases stayed unmatched. The DNA of the CDR3 is TGTGCCAGCAGCTTAAGACAGGGCATGGGGGAGACCCAGTACTTC. Protein product: CASSLRQGMGETQYF. Full variable domain (rest looked up from reference TRBV13 and TRBJ2-5): AAGVIQSPRHLIKEKRETATLKCYPIPRHDTVYWYQQGPGQDPQFLISFYEKMQSDKGSIPDRFSAQQFSDYHSELNMSSLELGDSALYFCASSLRQGMGETQYFGPGTRLLVL.

The chain carries TRBV9 and TRBJ2-2; possibly TRBD1 for D (6 bases). V lost 0 bases to trimming and J lost 4 bases, with 10 bases between them. The CDR3 has 15 residues. Germline V lookup: CDR1 SGDLS, CDR2 YYNGEE. The CDR3: CASSVGGGPTGELFF. The CDR3 DNA follows: TGTGCCAGCAGCGTAGGTGGGGGCCCCACCGGGGAGCTGTTTTTT.

V and J are TRBV10-3 and TRBJ2-7, with 10 bases identical to TRBD1. CDR1 is ENHRY and CDR2 is SYGVKD in the germline V gene. This CDR3 is built from 13 residues. V shed 9 bases, J shed 7 bases, and the junction held 9 bases outside the gene matches. Here the CDR3 reads CAIAGTGEGEQYF. DNA of the CDR3: TGTGCCATAGCCGGGACAGGGGAAGGAGAGCAGTACTTC.

This chain links TRBV15 with TRBJ2-1, with 8 bases identical to TRBD1. Germline V gives CDR1 LNHNV, CDR2 YYDKDF (reference sequence). The J segment lost 8 bases and the V segment lost 3 bases, leaving 6 bases of the junction unmatched. The CDR3 is made up of 14 amino acids. The CDR3 sequence: CATSRAGGTDEQFF. The CDR3 DNA reads as TGTGCCACCAGCAGGGCAGGGGGCACAGATGAGCAGTTCTTC.

V usage is TRBV6-4 and J usage is TRBJ1-1; D gene uncertain. Germline V CDR1 and CDR2: MRHNA, SNTAGT. The CDR3 totals 13 residues. The germline V and J ends were trimmed by 3 bases and 1 base, with 6 bases remaining between them. This chain's CDR3 is CASSDRRNTEAFF. DNA of the CDR3: TGTGCCAGCAGTGATAGGAGGAACACTGAAGCTTTCTTT.

This clone occurred once. This rearrangement joins TRBV6-1 to TRBJ1-2, with D maybe TRBD1 (5 bases). The CDR3 is 15 amino acids. Germline V gene data show CDR1 as MNHNS and CDR2 as SASEGT. V shed 3 bases and J shed 8 bases, with 19 bases lying between them. The chain's CDR3 is CASSEVFNRDFGYTF. CDR3 sequence (DNA): TGTGCCAGCAGTGAGGTCTTTAATAGGGACTTCGGCTACACCTTC.

The chain couples TRBV29-1 to TRBJ2-1; maybe TRBD2 (6 bases). CDR1 and CDR2 (germline): SQVTM, ANQGSEA. Trimming left V 6 bases short and J 4 bases short, with 16 bases between. The CDR3 runs to 14 residues. CDR3 nucleotides: TGCAGCGTACTCGGGACTGCACTTTACAATGAGCAGTTCTTC. It codes for CSVLGTALYNEQFF.

V usage is TRBV30 and J usage is TRBJ2-4, with 8 bases identical to TRBD1. Per germline, CDR1 GTSNPN and CDR2 SVGIG (reference sequence). This CDR3 region has 13 residues. Trimming cost V 2 bases and J 6 bases; bases outside gene matches: 3. CDR3 bases: TGTGCCTGGAGTTCTGACAGGGGAAACATTCAGTACTTC. This codes for CAWSSDRGNIQYF.

The chain carries TRBV7-3 and TRBJ1-5; a possible D gene is TRBD1 (6 bases). CDR1 SGHTA and CDR2 FQGTGA come from the germline V gene. The CDR3 has 16 amino acids. Trimming took off 5 bases at V and 5 bases at J, with 19 bases between the two ends. CDR3 nucleotides: TGTGCCAGCAGCCCACAGGGCGCCATTCATCATCAGCCCCAGCATTTT. Its protein product is CASSPQGAIHHQPQHF.

The CDR3 region is CATSRDHGETQYF. CDR3 nucleotide sequence: TGTGCCACCAGCAGAGACCACGGGGAGACCCAGTACTTC. V gene TRBV15 combines with J gene TRBJ2-5, with D uncertain. The germline V gene encodes CDR1 LNHNV and CDR2 YYDKDF (reference sequence). The CDR3 sequence is 13 residues long. Trimming shortened V by 0 bases and J by 5 bases, and 7 bases separated the two germline ends.

The V and J genes are TRBV27 and TRBJ2-7; D unclear. The CDR3 is made up of 14 amino acids. Germline V lookup: CDR1 MNHEY, CDR2 SMNVEV (reference sequence). V was trimmed by 1 base and J by 0 bases, leaving 7 bases between them. CDR3 residues: CASSLYVSSYEQYF. In DNA form, the CDR3 reads TGTGCCAGCAGTTTATATGTTAGCTCCTACGAGCAGTACTTC.

This clone was seen once. This CDR3 reads CASSLAGGPYGYTF. For the CDR3, the DNA is TGCGCCAGCAGCTTGGCCGGGGGTCCCTATGGCTACACCTTC. The gene calls are TRBV5-1 and TRBJ1-2; TRBD1 is a possible D gene (5 bases). This CDR3 is 14 amino acids long. Trimming shortened V by 0 bases and J by 4 bases, and 10 bases separated the two germline ends. Germline V CDR1 and CDR2: SGHRS, YFSETQ.